This TCR beta chain was profiled in a study of cytomegalovirus exposure and HLA in healthy donors. The germline V gene encodes CDR1 DFQATT and CDR2 SNEGSKA (reference sequence). The CDR3 is 10 amino acids. PCR involved 60 Vbeta and 13 Jbeta primers. Profiling relied on immunoSEQ multiplex PCR, and the TCRdb table lists in-frame clones only, not all of them. Of about 210,000 clones in the sample, approximately 86% were seen once. The sequencing input was PBMCs. This receptor was obtained from a woman between 25 and 40 years old in good health and CMV-seronegative. This chain joins TRBV20-1 and TRBJ2-5; D ambiguous. The closer fit of TRBJ2-7 to the DNA end suggests the J call may be wrong. The CDR3 region has the DNA TGCAGTGCTAGAGCCCACGAGCAGTACTTC. It yields the protein CSARAHEQYF.